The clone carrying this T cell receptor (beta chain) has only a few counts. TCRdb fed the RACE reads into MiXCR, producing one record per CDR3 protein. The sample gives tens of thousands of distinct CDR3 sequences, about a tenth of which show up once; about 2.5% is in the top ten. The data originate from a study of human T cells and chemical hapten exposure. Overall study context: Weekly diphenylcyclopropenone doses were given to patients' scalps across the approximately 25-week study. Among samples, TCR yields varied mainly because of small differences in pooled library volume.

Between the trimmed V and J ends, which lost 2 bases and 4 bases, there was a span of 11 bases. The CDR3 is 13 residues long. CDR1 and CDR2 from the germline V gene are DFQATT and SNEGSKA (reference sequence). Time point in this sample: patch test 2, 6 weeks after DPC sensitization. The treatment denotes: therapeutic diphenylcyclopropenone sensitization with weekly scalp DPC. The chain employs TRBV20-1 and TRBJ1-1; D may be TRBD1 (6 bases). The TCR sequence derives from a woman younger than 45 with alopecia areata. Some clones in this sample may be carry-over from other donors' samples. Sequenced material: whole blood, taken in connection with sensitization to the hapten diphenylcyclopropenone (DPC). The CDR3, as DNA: TGCAGTGCTAGATTGGGGGGCGTCACTGAAGCTTTCTTT. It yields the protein CSARLGGVTEAFF.